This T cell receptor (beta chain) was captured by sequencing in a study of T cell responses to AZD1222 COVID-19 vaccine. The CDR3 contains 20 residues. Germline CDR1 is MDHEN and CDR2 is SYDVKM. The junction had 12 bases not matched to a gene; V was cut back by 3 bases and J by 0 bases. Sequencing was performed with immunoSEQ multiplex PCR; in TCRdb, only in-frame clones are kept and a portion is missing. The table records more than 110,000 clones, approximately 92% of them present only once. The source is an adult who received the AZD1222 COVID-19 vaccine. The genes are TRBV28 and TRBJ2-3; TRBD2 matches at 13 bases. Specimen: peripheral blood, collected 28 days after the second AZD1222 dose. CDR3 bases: TGTGCCAGCAGTTTTCCGCCGGGACTAGCGGGGATAACTAGCACAGATACGCAGTATTTT. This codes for CASSFPPGLAGITSTDTQYF.